This TCR beta chain was sequenced for a study of blood T cells in healthy people across ages. General study findings and limits: Strong correlation existed between TCR beta diversity and naive T cell percentage. Estimated diversity that came from one million T cells was considered an underestimate. Changes seen in expanded clonotypes were possibly confounded by donor CMV status left unknown.

The authors ran a second PCR of roughly 6 to 12 cycles using a sample-barcoded 5' primer and a J-beta primer mix. Each single sample gave us at least 2.5 million CDR3-containing paired-end reads. TCRdb reprocessed the 5' RACE reads via MiXCR and lists one record per CDR3 protein. The data contain over 300,000 distinct CDR3 sequences, about 55% of them singletons. Worth noting for this clonotype: Its specificity is not known.

The germline gives CDR1 SQVTM, CDR2 ANQGSEA. With 1 base clipped from V and 2 bases from J, the junction kept 10 bases outside the gene matches. CDR3 length: 16 residues. This sequence was found in a man aged 55 to 70 in good health. V is TRBV29-1 and J is TRBJ2-7; 8 bases are shared with TRBD1. The sample taken for sequencing was blood. The CDR3 reads CSVEAGQGIGPYEQYF. As DNA, the CDR3 is TGCAGCGTTGAAGCCGGACAGGGAATTGGCCCCTACGAGCAGTACTTC.